This is a list of T cell receptor beta chains from one sample in a study of blood T cell repertoires in COVID-19. Sequencing was performed with immunoSEQ multiplex PCR; in TCRdb, only in-frame clones are kept and a portion is missing. Here the sample spans about 480,000 clones, 89% being singletons. The sequenced material came from peripheral blood. The receptors shown here come from a man between 18 and 29 years old with COVID-19, enrolled during active disease. CDR3s include the opening cysteine and the closing phenylalanine or tryptophan. D genes are given only for firm matches. The listing skips clone size in some rows; elsewhere it reads once, few, many or a size class.

V gene: TRBV3-1/TRBV3-2
J gene: TRBJ2-3
clone size: .
D gene: TRBD2
CDR3 protein: CASSPAFSSGISDTQYF
CDR3 DNA: TGTGCCAGCAGCCCGGCGTTTAGTAGCGGGATCTCAGATACGCAGTATTTT

V gene: TRBV2
J gene: TRBJ1-2
clone size: .
D gene: .
CDR3 protein: CASIGASTNYGYTF
CDR3 DNA: TGTGCCAGCATAGGGGCTAGTACTAACTATGGCTACACCTTC

V gene: TRBV7-8
J gene: TRBJ2-7
clone size: .
D gene: TRBD1
CDR3 protein: CASSKQGAVSEQYF
CDR3 DNA: TGTGCCAGCAGCAAACAGGGGGCGGTCAGCGAGCAGTACTTC

V gene: TRBV7-8
J gene: TRBJ1-2
clone size: .
D gene: TRBD1
CDR3 protein: CASSLAEDRDYGYTF
CDR3 DNA: TGTGCCAGCAGCTTAGCGGAGGACAGGGACTATGGCTACACCTTC

V gene: TRBV10-1
J gene: TRBJ2-3
clone size: .
D gene: TRBD1
CDR3 protein: CASSGQGSLRDTQYF
CDR3 DNA: TGCGCCAGCAGTGGACAGGGAAGCCTCCGGGATACGCAGTATTTT

V gene: TRBV18
J gene: TRBJ2-2
clone size: .
D gene: TRBD1
CDR3 protein: CASSPDHPGQGTGELFF
CDR3 DNA: TGTGCCAGCTCACCAGACCACCCCGGACAGGGGACCGGGGAGCTGTTTTTT

V gene: TRBV15
J gene: TRBJ1-2
clone size: .
D gene: TRBD1
CDR3 protein: CATSHGTGDYGYTF
CDR3 DNA: TGTGCCACCAGCCACGGGACAGGGGACTATGGCTACACCTTC

V gene: TRBV6-5
J gene: TRBJ1-3
clone size: .
D gene: .
CDR3 protein: CASSIDPEGNTIYF
CDR3 DNA: TGTGCCAGCAGTATTGACCCGGAGGGAAACACCATATATTTT

V gene: TRBV5-1
J gene: TRBJ2-3
clone size: few
D gene: TRBD2
CDR3 protein: CASSKGTSGRTDTQYF
CDR3 DNA: TGCGCCAGCAGCAAAGGGACTAGCGGGAGGACAGATACGCAGTATTTT

V gene: TRBV6-1
J gene: TRBJ2-5
clone size: .
D gene: TRBD1
CDR3 protein: CASSEDRGTQETQYF
CDR3 DNA: TGTGCCAGCAGTGAAGACAGGGGCACACAAGAGACCCAGTACTTC

V gene: TRBV6-5
J gene: TRBJ1-2
clone size: few
D gene: TRBD1
CDR3 protein: CASSLGETGGNGYTF
CDR3 DNA: TGTGCCAGCTCCTTAGGGGAGACAGGGGGCAACGGCTACACCTTC

V gene: TRBV18
J gene: TRBJ2-2
clone size: .
D gene: .
CDR3 protein: CASSAGLTGELFF
CDR3 DNA: TGTGCCAGCTCGGCGGGGCTCACCGGGGAGCTGTTTTTT

V gene: TRBV5-5
J gene: TRBJ2-7
clone size: .
D gene: .
CDR3 protein: CASSFFGRLPYEQYF
CDR3 DNA: TGTGCCAGCAGCTTCTTTGGGAGATTACCCTACGAGCAGTACTTC

V gene: TRBV7-3
J gene: TRBJ2-1
clone size: .
D gene: .
CDR3 protein: CASSLGSDEQFF
CDR3 DNA: TGTGCCAGCAGCTTAGGCAGTGATGAGCAGTTCTTC

V gene: TRBV24-1
J gene: TRBJ2-3
clone size: .
D gene: TRBD1
CDR3 protein: CATSEGQGVTDTQYF
CDR3 DNA: TGTGCCACCAGCGAGGGACAGGGGGTCACAGATACGCAGTATTTT

V gene: TRBV30
J gene: TRBJ2-7
clone size: .
D gene: .
CDR3 protein: CAWTPRGTGYEQYF
CDR3 DNA: TGTGCCTGGACCCCCAGAGGCACAGGATACGAGCAGTACTTC

V gene: TRBV7-9
J gene: TRBJ2-2
clone size: .
D gene: .
CDR3 protein: CASSYLKTVSKTGELFF
CDR3 DNA: TGTGCCAGCAGCTACCTTAAGACAGTCTCCAAGACCGGGGAGCTGTTTTTT

V gene: TRBV7-9
J gene: TRBJ2-7
clone size: .
D gene: .
CDR3 protein: CASSHPGYEQYF
CDR3 DNA: TGTGCCAGCAGCCACCCCGGCTACGAGCAGTACTTC

V gene: TRBV3-1/TRBV3-2
J gene: TRBJ2-4
clone size: .
D gene: TRBD2
CDR3 protein: CASSQQGGDIQYF
CDR3 DNA: TGTGCCAGCAGCCAACAGGGAGGGGACATTCAGTACTTC

V gene: TRBV5-1
J gene: TRBJ2-6
clone size: .
D gene: .
CDR3 protein: CASSPTKAGANVLTF
CDR3 DNA: TGCGCCAGCAGCCCCACAAAAGCTGGGGCCAACGTCCTGACTTTC

V gene: TRBV19
J gene: TRBJ1-2
clone size: .
D gene: TRBD1
CDR3 protein: CASSRGQAMLYGYTF
CDR3 DNA: TGTGCCAGTAGTAGGGGACAGGCGATGTTATATGGCTACACCTTC

V gene: TRBV2
J gene: TRBJ2-3
clone size: .
D gene: .
CDR3 protein: CASSVVVTISSADTQYF
CDR3 DNA: TGTGCCAGCAGTGTAGTAGTGACTATCTCCTCGGCAGATACGCAGTATTTT

V gene: TRBV3-1/TRBV3-2
J gene: TRBJ2-7
clone size: .
D gene: TRBD1
CDR3 protein: CASSQRDRVYF
CDR3 DNA: TGTGCCAGCAGCCAAAGGGACAGGGTGTACTTC

V gene: TRBV7-8
J gene: TRBJ1-2
clone size: .
D gene: .
CDR3 protein: CASSLSVRVFYGYTF
CDR3 DNA: TGTGCCAGCAGCTTATCTGTCAGGGTGTTCTATGGCTACACCTTC

V gene: TRBV7-8
J gene: TRBJ2-7
clone size: .
D gene: .
CDR3 protein: CASSLTQGGSYEQYF
CDR3 DNA: TGTGCCAGCAGCCTAACTCAGGGGGGCTCCTACGAGCAGTACTTC

V gene: TRBV5-1
J gene: TRBJ1-5
clone size: .
D gene: TRBD1
CDR3 protein: CASSSNKKTGGPSDNQPQHF
CDR3 DNA: TGCGCCAGCAGCTCCAACAAAAAAACAGGGGGACCATCAGATAATCAGCCCCAGCATTTT

V gene: TRBV7-2
J gene: TRBJ2-1
clone size: .
D gene: TRBD2
CDR3 protein: CASSINGLAASSYNEQFF
CDR3 DNA: TGTGCCAGCAGCATCAACGGACTAGCGGCAAGCTCCTACAATGAGCAGTTCTTC

V gene: TRBV4-1
J gene: TRBJ2-2
clone size: .
D gene: .
CDR3 protein: CASSQADSSWDTGELFF
CDR3 DNA: TGCGCCAGCAGCCAGGCTGACTCTAGCTGGGACACCGGGGAGCTGTTTTTT

V gene: TRBV11-1
J gene: TRBJ2-7
clone size: .
D gene: TRBD2
CDR3 protein: CASSLAYGTSGSSYEQYF
CDR3 DNA: TGTGCCAGCAGCTTAGCATACGGGACTAGCGGGAGCTCCTACGAGCAGTACTTC

V gene: TRBV3-1/TRBV3-2
J gene: TRBJ2-1
clone size: .
D gene: TRBD1
CDR3 protein: CASSHWTGLNEQFF
CDR3 DNA: TGTGCCAGCAGCCATTGGACAGGGCTGAATGAGCAGTTCTTC

V gene: TRBV7-3
J gene: TRBJ2-3
clone size: .
D gene: TRBD2
CDR3 protein: CASSLEGGRGDTQYF
CDR3 DNA: TGTGCCAGCAGCTTAGAGGGCGGGAGGGGAGATACGCAGTATTTT

V gene: TRBV2
J gene: TRBJ2-2
clone size: .
D gene: TRBD2
CDR3 protein: CASRKTSGNTGELFF
CDR3 DNA: TGTGCCAGCAGGAAGACTAGCGGGAACACCGGGGAGCTGTTTTTT

V gene: TRBV6-5
J gene: TRBJ1-1
clone size: .
D gene: TRBD1
CDR3 protein: CASRLVDRVNTEAFF
CDR3 DNA: TGTGCCAGCAGGCTAGTCGACAGGGTTAACACTGAAGCTTTCTTT

V gene: TRBV2
J gene: TRBJ1-4
clone size: .
D gene: .
CDR3 protein: CASRPDRPGGEKLFF
CDR3 DNA: TGTGCCAGCAGGCCCGACAGGCCCGGTGGTGAAAAACTGTTTTTT

V gene: TRBV11-3
J gene: TRBJ2-1
clone size: few
D gene: TRBD2
CDR3 protein: CASSPGTRDEQFF
CDR3 DNA: TGTGCCAGCAGCCCCGGGACTAGGGATGAGCAGTTCTTC

V gene: TRBV7-2
J gene: TRBJ1-5
clone size: .
D gene: TRBD1
CDR3 protein: CASSAQTGVNQPQHF
CDR3 DNA: TGTGCCAGCAGCGCCCAAACAGGGGTCAATCAGCCCCAGCATTTT

V gene: TRBV11-3
J gene: TRBJ2-5
clone size: .
D gene: .
CDR3 protein: CASSLRAGSLGETQYF
CDR3 DNA: TGTGCCAGCAGCCTTCGGGCGGGATCTTTAGGAGAGACCCAGTACTTC

V gene: TRBV7-6
J gene: TRBJ2-2
clone size: .
D gene: .
CDR3 protein: CASSFLQGNTGELFF
CDR3 DNA: TGTGCCAGCAGCTTCCTACAGGGGAACACCGGGGAGCTGTTTTTT

V gene: TRBV28
J gene: TRBJ1-2
clone size: few
D gene: TRBD1
CDR3 protein: CASSRQGHYGYTF
CDR3 DNA: TGTGCCAGCAGTCGACAGGGGCACTATGGCTACACCTTC

V gene: TRBV7-9
J gene: TRBJ2-6
clone size: .
D gene: .
CDR3 protein: CASSLFSGGVPGANVLTF
CDR3 DNA: TGTGCCAGCAGCTTATTTAGTGGGGGCGTCCCTGGGGCCAACGTCCTGACTTTC

V gene: TRBV5-1
J gene: TRBJ2-2
clone size: .
D gene: .
CDR3 protein: CASSLAGGRRSFGELFF
CDR3 DNA: TGCGCCAGCAGCTTGGCCGGGGGTAGGAGATCGTTCGGGGAGCTGTTTTTT

V gene: TRBV3-1/TRBV3-2
J gene: TRBJ2-3
clone size: .
D gene: .
CDR3 protein: CASSQGHGTDTQYF
CDR3 DNA: TGTGCCAGCAGCCAAGGGCACGGCACAGATACGCAGTATTTT

V gene: TRBV2
J gene: TRBJ1-2
clone size: .
D gene: .
CDR3 protein: CASSEGGGGYTF
CDR3 DNA: TGTGCCAGCAGTGAAGGGGGAGGGGGCTACACCTTC

V gene: TRBV1
J gene: TRBJ1-1
clone size: .
D gene: .
CDR3 protein: CTSSPQGTGLYGTEAFF
CDR3 DNA: TGCACCAGCAGCCCGCAAGGGACAGGGCTCTATGGGACTGAAGCTTTCTTT

V gene: TRBV10-1
J gene: TRBJ2-3
clone size: .
D gene: .
CDR3 protein: CASSPTDSTSTDTQYF
CDR3 DNA: TGCGCCAGCAGTCCGACGGACTCGACTAGCACAGATACGCAGTATTTT

V gene: TRBV6-5
J gene: TRBJ2-1
clone size: .
D gene: TRBD2
CDR3 protein: CASSYHSSGGANEQFF
CDR3 DNA: TGTGCCAGCAGTTACCACTCCAGCGGGGGGGCCAATGAGCAGTTCTTC

V gene: TRBV3-1/TRBV3-2
J gene: TRBJ2-1
clone size: .
D gene: TRBD1
CDR3 protein: CASSNRGEQFF
CDR3 DNA: TGTGCCAGCAGCAACAGGGGAGAGCAGTTCTTC

V gene: TRBV6-4
J gene: TRBJ2-3
clone size: .
D gene: .
CDR3 protein: CASREGPHTDTQYF
CDR3 DNA: TGTGCCAGCAGGGAGGGGCCACACACAGATACGCAGTATTTT

V gene: TRBV6-5
J gene: TRBJ1-5
clone size: .
D gene: TRBD1
CDR3 protein: CASSSDRAANQPQHF
CDR3 DNA: TGTGCCAGCAGCTCGGACAGGGCAGCAAATCAGCCCCAGCATTTT

V gene: TRBV9
J gene: TRBJ2-1
clone size: .
D gene: TRBD1
CDR3 protein: CASSVGQGGNEQFF
CDR3 DNA: TGTGCCAGCAGCGTCGGACAGGGGGGCAATGAGCAGTTCTTC

V gene: TRBV3-1/TRBV3-2
J gene: TRBJ2-2
clone size: .
D gene: .
CDR3 protein: CASSLHSQGTTGELFF
CDR3 DNA: TGTGCCAGCAGCCTCCACTCGCAGGGAACGACCGGGGAGCTGTTTTTT

V gene: TRBV29-1
J gene: TRBJ2-2
clone size: .
D gene: .
CDR3 protein: CSVEDFVGEEIEGELFF
CDR3 DNA: TGCAGCGTTGAAGATTTTGTAGGGGAAGAAATCGAAGGGGAGCTGTTTTTT

V gene: TRBV11-3
J gene: TRBJ2-3
clone size: .
D gene: .
CDR3 protein: CASSLTSRGGTQYF
CDR3 DNA: TGTGCCAGCAGCTTAACTAGTCGAGGCGGTACGCAGTATTTT

V gene: TRBV14
J gene: TRBJ1-6
clone size: .
D gene: TRBD1
CDR3 protein: CASSRQGIGNSPLHF
CDR3 DNA: TGTGCCAGCAGCCGACAGGGTATAGGGAATTCACCCCTCCACTTT

V gene: TRBV11-3
J gene: TRBJ1-2
clone size: .
D gene: TRBD1
CDR3 protein: CASSWGQGLYYGYTF
CDR3 DNA: TGTGCCAGCAGCTGGGGACAGGGGTTGTACTATGGCTACACCTTC

V gene: TRBV5-6
J gene: TRBJ2-1
clone size: .
D gene: TRBD2
CDR3 protein: CASSLRTSFEQFF
CDR3 DNA: TGTGCCAGCAGCCTCAGGACTAGCTTTGAGCAGTTCTTC